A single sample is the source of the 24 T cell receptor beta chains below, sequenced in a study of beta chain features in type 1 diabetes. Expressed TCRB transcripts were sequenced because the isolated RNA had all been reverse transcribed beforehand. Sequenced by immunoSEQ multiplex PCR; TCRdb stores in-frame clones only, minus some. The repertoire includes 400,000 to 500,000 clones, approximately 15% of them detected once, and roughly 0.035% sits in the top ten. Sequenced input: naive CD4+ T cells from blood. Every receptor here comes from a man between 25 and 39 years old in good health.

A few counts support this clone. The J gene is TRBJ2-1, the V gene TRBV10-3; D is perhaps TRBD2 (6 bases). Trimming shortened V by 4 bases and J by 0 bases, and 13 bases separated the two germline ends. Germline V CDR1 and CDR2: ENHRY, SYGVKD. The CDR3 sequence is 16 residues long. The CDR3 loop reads CAISGPGDPSYNEQFF. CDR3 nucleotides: TGTGCCATCAGTGGCCCGGGAGACCCCTCCTACAATGAGCAGTTCTTC.

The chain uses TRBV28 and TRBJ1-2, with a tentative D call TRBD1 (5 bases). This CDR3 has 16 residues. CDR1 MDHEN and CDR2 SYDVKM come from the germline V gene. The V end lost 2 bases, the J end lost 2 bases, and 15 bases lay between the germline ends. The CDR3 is CASSLQGTGRNYGYTF. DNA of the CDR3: TGTGCCAGCAGTTTACAAGGCACAGGCAGGAACTATGGCTACACCTTC.

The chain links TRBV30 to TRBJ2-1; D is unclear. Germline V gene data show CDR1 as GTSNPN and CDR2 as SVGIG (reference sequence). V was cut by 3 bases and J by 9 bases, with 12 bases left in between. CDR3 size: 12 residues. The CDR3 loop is CAWSNPAREQFF. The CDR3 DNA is TGTGCCTGGAGCAATCCTGCGCGTGAGCAGTTCTTC.

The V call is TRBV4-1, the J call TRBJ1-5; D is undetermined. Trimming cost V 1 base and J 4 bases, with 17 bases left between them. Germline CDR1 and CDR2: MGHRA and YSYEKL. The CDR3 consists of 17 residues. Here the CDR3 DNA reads TGCGCCAGCAGCCAAGTGGTACTACCGGGTCTTAATCAGCCCCAGCATTTT. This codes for CASSQVVLPGLNQPQHF.

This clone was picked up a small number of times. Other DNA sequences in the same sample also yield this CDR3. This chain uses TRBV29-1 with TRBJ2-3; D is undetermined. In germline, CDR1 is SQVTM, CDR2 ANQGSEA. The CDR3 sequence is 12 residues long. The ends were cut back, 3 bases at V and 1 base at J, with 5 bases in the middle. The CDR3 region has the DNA TGCAGCGTTGAGGGCGGCACAGATACGCAGTATTTT. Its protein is CSVEGGTDTQYF.

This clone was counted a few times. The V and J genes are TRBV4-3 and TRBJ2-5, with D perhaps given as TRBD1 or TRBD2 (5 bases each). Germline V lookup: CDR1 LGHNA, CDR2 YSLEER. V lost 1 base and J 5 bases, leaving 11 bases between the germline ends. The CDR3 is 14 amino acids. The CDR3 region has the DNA TGCGCCAGCAGCCAAGCACCCGGGGCTGAGACCCAGTACTTC. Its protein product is CASSQAPGAETQYF.

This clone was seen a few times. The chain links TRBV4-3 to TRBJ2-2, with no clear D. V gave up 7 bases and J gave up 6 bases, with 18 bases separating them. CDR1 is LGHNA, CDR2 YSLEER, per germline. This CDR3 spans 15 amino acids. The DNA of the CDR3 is TGCGCCAGCAACCCTAGGGCAGGCGCGCCCGGGGAGCTGTTTTTT. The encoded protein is CASNPRAGAPGELFF.

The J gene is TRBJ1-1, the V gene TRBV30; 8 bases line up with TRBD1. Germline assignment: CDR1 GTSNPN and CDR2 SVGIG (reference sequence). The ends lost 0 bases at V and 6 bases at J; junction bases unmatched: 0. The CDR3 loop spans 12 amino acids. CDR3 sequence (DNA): TGTGCCTGGAGTGTACAGGGGGCTGAAGCTTTCTTT. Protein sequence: CAWSVQGAEAFF.

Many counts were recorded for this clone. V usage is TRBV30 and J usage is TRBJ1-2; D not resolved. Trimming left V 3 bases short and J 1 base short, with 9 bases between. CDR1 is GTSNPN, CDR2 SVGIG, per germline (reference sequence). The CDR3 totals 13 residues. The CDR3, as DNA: TGTGCCTGGAGCCTCGGGGTTAACTATGGCTACACCTTC. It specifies CAWSLGVNYGYTF.

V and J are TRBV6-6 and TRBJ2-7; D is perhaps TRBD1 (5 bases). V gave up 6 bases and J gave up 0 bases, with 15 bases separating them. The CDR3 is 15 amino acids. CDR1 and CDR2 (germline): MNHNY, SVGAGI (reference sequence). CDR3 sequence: CASSPAGKSSYEQYV. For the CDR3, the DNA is TGTGCCAGCAGCCCAGCAGGGAAGAGCTCCTACGAGCAGTACGTC.

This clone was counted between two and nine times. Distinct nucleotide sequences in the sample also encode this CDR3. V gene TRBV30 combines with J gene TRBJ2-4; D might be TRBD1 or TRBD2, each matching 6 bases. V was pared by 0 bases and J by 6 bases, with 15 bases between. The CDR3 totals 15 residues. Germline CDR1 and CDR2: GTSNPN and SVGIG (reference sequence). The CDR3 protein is CAWSVLGGRGNIQYF. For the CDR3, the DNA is TGTGCCTGGAGTGTACTCGGGGGCAGGGGAAACATTCAGTACTTC. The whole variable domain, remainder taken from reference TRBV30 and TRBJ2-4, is SQTIHQWPATLVQPVGSPLSLECTVEGTSNPNLYWYRQAAGRGLQLLFYSVGIGQISSEVPQNLSASRPQDRQFILSSKKLLLSDSGFYLCAWSVLGGRGNIQYFGAGTRLSVL.

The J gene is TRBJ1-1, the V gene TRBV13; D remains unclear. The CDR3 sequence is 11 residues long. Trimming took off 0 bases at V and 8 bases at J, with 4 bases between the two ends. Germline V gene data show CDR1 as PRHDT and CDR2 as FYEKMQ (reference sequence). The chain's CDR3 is CASSLGAEAFF. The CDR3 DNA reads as TGTGCCAGCAGCTTAGGGGCCGAAGCTTTCTTT.

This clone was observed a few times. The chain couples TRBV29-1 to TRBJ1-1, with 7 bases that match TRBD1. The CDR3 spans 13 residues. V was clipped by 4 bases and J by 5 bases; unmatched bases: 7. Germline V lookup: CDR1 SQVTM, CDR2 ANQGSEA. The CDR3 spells CSVAPHRGTEAFF. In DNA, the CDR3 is TGCAGCGTTGCACCTCACAGGGGAACTGAAGCTTTCTTT.

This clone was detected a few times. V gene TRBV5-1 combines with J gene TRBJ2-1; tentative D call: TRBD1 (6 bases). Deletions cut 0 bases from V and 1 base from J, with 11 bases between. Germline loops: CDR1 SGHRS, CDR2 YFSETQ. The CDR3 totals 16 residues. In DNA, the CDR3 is TGCGCCAGCAGCTTGGCAGGGGTTGAGTCCTACAATGAGCAGTTCTTC. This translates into CASSLAGVESYNEQFF.

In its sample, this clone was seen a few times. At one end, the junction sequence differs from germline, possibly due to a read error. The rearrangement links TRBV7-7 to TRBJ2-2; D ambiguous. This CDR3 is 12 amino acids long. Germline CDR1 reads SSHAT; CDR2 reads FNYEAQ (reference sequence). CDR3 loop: CASTQHGGELFF. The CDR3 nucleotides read TGTGCTAGCACTCAGCATGGCGGGGAGCTGTTTTTT.

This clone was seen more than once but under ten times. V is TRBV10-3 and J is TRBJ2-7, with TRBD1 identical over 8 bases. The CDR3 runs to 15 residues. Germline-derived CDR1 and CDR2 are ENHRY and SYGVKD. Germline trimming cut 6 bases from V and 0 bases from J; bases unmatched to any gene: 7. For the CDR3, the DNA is TGTGCCATCAGCGCGGGACAGGCCAGCTCCTACGAGCAGTACGTC. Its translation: CAISAGQASSYEQYV.

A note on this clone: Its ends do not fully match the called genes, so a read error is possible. The DNA of the CDR3 is TGTGCCTCCAGCAGGGATTGGCTCACTAACACTGAAGCTTTCTTT. Its translation: CASSRDWLTNTEAFF. The chain joins TRBV15 to TRBJ1-1, with D perhaps matching TRBD1 (5 bases). The germline gives CDR1 LNHNV, CDR2 YYDKDF (reference sequence). The length of the CDR3 is 15 residues.

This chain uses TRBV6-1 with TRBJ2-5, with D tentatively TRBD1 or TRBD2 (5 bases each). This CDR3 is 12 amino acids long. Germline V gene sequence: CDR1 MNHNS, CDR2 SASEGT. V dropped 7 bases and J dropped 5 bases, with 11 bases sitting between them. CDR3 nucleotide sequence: TGTGCCAGCACTTGGGGGAGCGAGACCCAGTACTTC. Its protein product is CASTWGSETQYF.

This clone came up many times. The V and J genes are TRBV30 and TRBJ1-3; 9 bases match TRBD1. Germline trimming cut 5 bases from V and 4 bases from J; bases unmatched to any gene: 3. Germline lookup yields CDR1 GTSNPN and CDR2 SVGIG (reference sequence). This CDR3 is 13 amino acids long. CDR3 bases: TGTGCCTGGGAGACAGGGGGAGGAAACACCATATATTTT. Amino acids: CAWETGGGNTIYF. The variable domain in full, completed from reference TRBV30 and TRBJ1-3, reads SQTIHQWPATLVQPVGSPLSLECTVEGTSNPNLYWYRQAAGRGLQLLFYSVGIGQISSEVPQNLSASRPQDRQFILSSKKLLLSDSGFYLCAWETGGGNTIYFGEGSWLTVV.

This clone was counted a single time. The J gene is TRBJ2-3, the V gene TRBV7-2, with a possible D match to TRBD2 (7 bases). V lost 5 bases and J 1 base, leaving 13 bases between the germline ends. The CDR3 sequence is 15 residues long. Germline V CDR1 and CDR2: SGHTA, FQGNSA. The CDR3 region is CASSLGGRGTDTQYF. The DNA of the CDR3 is TGTGCCAGCAGCCTCGGGGGGCGTGGCACAGATACGCAGTATTTT.

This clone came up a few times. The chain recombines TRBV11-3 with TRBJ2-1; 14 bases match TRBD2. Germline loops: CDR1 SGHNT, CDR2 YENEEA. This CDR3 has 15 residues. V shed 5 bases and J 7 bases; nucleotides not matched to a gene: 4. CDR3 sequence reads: CASSRLAGGGNEQFF. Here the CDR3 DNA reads TGTGCCAGCAGCCGACTAGCGGGAGGGGGTAATGAGCAGTTCTTC.

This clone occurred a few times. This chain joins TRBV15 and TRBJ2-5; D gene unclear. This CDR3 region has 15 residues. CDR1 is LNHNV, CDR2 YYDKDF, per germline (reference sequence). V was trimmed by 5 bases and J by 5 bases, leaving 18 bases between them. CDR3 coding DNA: TGTGCCACCAGCTTTCACACGAGCGCGACGGAGACCCAGTACTTC. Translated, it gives CATSFHTSATETQYF. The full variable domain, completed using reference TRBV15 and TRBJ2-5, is DAMVIQNPRYQVTQFGKPVTLSCSQTLNHNVMYWYQQKSSQAPKLLFHYYDKDFNNEADTPDNFQSRRPNTSFCFLDIRSPGLGDTAMYLCATSFHTSATETQYFGPGTRLLVL.

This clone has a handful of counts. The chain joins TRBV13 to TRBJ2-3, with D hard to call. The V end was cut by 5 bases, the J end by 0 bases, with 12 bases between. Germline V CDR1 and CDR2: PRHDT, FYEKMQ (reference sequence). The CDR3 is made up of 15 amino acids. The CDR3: CASSPIPISTDTQYF. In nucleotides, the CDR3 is TGTGCCAGCAGCCCGATTCCCATTAGCACAGATACGCAGTATTTT.

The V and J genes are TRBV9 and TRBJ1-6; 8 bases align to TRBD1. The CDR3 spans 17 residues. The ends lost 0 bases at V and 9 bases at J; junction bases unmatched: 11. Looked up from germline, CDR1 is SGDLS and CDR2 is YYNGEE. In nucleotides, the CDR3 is TGTGCCAGCAGCGTAGCGGATGGGCAGGGGGCGCCTTCACCCCTCCACTTT. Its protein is CASSVADGQGAPSPLHF.